This entry lists 15 T cell receptor beta chains sequenced from one sample in a study of technical replicates of blood from a handful of donors. The repertoire was sequenced with immunoSEQ multiplex PCR; TCRdb's copy has only in-frame clones and lacks some. The sample has some 14,000 clones; around 80% are singletons. Material for sequencing was PBMCs. All receptors come from a human donor in good health.

This clone was picked up one time. V usage is TRBV5-1 and J usage is TRBJ2-7; a possible D gene is TRBD2 (7 bases). Per the germline V gene, CDR1 is SGHRS and CDR2 is YFSETQ. The V and J ends lost 3 bases and 4 bases respectively, with 14 bases between them. This CDR3 region has 14 residues. CDR3 nucleotides: TGCGCCAGCAGCTCGCAGGGAGGGGGTTACGAGCAGTACTTC. This gives the protein CASSSQGGGYEQYF.

The V gene is TRBV7-3, the J gene TRBJ1-1; D gene unclear. Germline CDR1 SGHTA, CDR2 FQGTGA. This CDR3 is built from 13 residues. V was shortened by 5 bases and J by 5 bases, with 12 bases between the two germline ends. This CDR3 reads CASSAGSQTEAFF. CDR3 in DNA: TGTGCCAGCAGCGCGGGGAGTCAGACTGAAGCTTTCTTT.

CDR3 nucleotides: TGTGCCAGTAGCTGGGGACTAGCGGGATCCTCCTACAATGAGCAGTTCTTC. Its translation is CASSWGLAGSSYNEQFF. V is TRBV19 and J is TRBJ2-1, with 13 bases lining up with TRBD2. The CDR3 is 17 residues long. Germline V gene sequence: CDR1 LNHDA, CDR2 SQIVND (reference sequence). J gave up 0 bases and V 6 bases, and 5 bases lay outside the gene matches.

The chain has TRBV19 and TRBJ1-2; TRBD1 matches at 9 bases. In germline, CDR1 is LNHDA, CDR2 SQIVND (reference sequence). The CDR3 is 12 amino acids. V lost 6 bases to trimming and J lost 8 bases; unmatched junction nucleotides: 4. DNA for the CDR3: TGTGCCAGTAGGGGGACAGGGTTCGGCTACACCTTC. Protein sequence: CASRGTGFGYTF.

The rearrangement uses TRBV27 and TRBJ1-1; 9 bases align to TRBD1. The CDR3 loop spans 16 amino acids. Germline V gives CDR1 MNHEY, CDR2 SMNVEV (reference sequence). The J segment lost 8 bases and the V segment lost 6 bases, leaving 16 bases of the junction unmatched. CDR3 residues: CASRSGTGLGTREAFF. In DNA, the CDR3 is TGTGCCAGCAGATCCGGGACAGGGTTAGGGACAAGGGAAGCTTTCTTT.

V is TRBV9 and J is TRBJ2-1; TRBD2 matches 10 bases. Germline V CDR1 and CDR2: SGDLS, YYNGEE. The junction had 7 bases not matched to a gene; V was cut back by 0 bases and J by 4 bases. The CDR3 loop spans 17 amino acids. Here the CDR3 DNA reads TGTGCCAGCAGCGTAGGAGCGGGAGGGCCCTCTTACAATGAGCAGTTCTTC. It encodes CASSVGAGGPSYNEQFF.

This rearrangement joins TRBV2 to TRBJ1-2; 10 bases map to TRBD1. V was pared by 6 bases and J by 6 bases, with 4 bases of the junction left unmatched. The CDR3 has 13 residues. CDR1 and CDR2 (germline): SNHLY, FYNNEI. CDR3 in amino acids: CASRGDRGHGYTF. CDR3 DNA: TGTGCCAGCAGGGGGGACAGGGGCCATGGCTACACCTTC.

This clone was found once. The chain uses TRBV29-1 and TRBJ2-1; 8 bases map to TRBD2. This CDR3 is 15 amino acids long. Germline values: CDR1 SQVTM, CDR2 ANQGSEA. Trimming removed 6 bases from V and 7 bases from J; junction bases left unmatched: 14. In DNA, the CDR3 is TGCAGCGTCCGCAAACTAGCGGCTCGGGTGAATGAGCAGTTCTTC. As protein: CSVRKLAARVNEQFF.

In this sample, this clone turned up once. The chain employs TRBV18 and TRBJ2-1; 9 positions agree with TRBD2. The germline CDR1 and CDR2 sequences are KGHSH and LQKENI. The junction had 8 bases not matched to a gene; V was cut back by 6 bases and J by 8 bases. CDR3 length: 14 residues. CDR3 in DNA: TGTGCCAGCTCCCCCGGACTAGCGCGGGATGAGCAGTTCTTC. This codes for CASSPGLARDEQFF. Full variable domain (rest looked up from reference TRBV18 and TRBJ2-1): NAGVMQNPRHLVRRRGQEARLRCSPMKGHSHVYWYRQLPEEGLKFMVYLQKENIIDESGMPKERFSAEFPKEGPSILRIQQVVRGDSAAYFCASSPGLARDEQFFGPGTRLTVL.

The chain recombines TRBV19 with TRBJ2-1; D call uncertain. The V and J ends lost 3 bases and 0 bases respectively, with 12 bases between them. The CDR3 is made up of 16 amino acids. The germline CDR1 and CDR2 sequences are LNHDA and SQIVND (reference sequence). The CDR3 coding sequence is TGTGCCAGTAGTATCTGGGCTCAAGGCTCCTACAATGAGCAGTTCTTC. Translating gives CASSIWAQGSYNEQFF.

The V call is TRBV2, the J call TRBJ2-1, with 12 nucleotides matching TRBD2. Germline V gene sequence: CDR1 SNHLY, CDR2 FYNNEI. J was trimmed by 7 bases and V by 6 bases; bases with no gene match: 7. This CDR3 is built from 15 residues. The CDR3 sequence is CASRVGLAGWNEQFF. Here the CDR3 DNA reads TGTGCCAGCAGGGTTGGACTAGCGGGATGGAATGAGCAGTTCTTC.

The chain has TRBV30 and TRBJ2-3; D is possibly TRBD2 (6 bases). The CDR3 covers 13 residues. V lost 4 bases to trimming and J lost 6 bases, with 14 bases between them. Germline V gives CDR1 GTSNPN, CDR2 SVGIG (reference sequence). This CDR3 is CAWTLGGRDTQYF. As DNA, the CDR3 is TGTGCCTGGACCCTGGGGGGTAGGGATACGCAGTATTTT.

This clone was found a few times. The V and J genes are TRBV18 and TRBJ2-7, with TRBD2 as a possible D gene (5 bases). The CDR3 has 14 residues. Trimming cost V 5 bases and J 1 base, with 12 bases left between them. The V gene's germline CDR1 is KGHSH and CDR2 LQKENI. The CDR3 reads CASSSGVGSYEQYF. CDR3 nucleotide sequence: TGTGCCAGCTCATCCGGGGTCGGGTCCTACGAGCAGTACTTC.

This chain joins TRBV30 and TRBJ2-5; 12 bases are shared with TRBD2. V was pared by 3 bases and J by 3 bases, with 14 bases of the junction left unmatched. Germline-derived CDR1 and CDR2 are GTSNPN and SVGIG (reference sequence). The CDR3 runs to 18 residues. DNA for the CDR3: TGTGCCTGGAGAACCTCGGCTAGCGGGAGGGCTCTGGAAGAGACCCAGTACTTC. It is translated as CAWRTSASGRALEETQYF.

The V call is TRBV19, the J call TRBJ2-5; possibly TRBD2 for D (6 bases). Trimming removed 4 bases from V and 5 bases from J, with 17 bases in between. This CDR3 spans 15 amino acids. Germline assignment: CDR1 LNHDA and CDR2 SQIVND (reference sequence). The CDR3 loop is CASSTSGLGWETQYF. The CDR3 coding sequence is TGTGCCAGTAGTACCAGCGGGCTCGGGTGGGAGACCCAGTACTTC.